This TCR beta chain was documented in a study of cytomegalovirus exposure and HLA in healthy donors. Regarding the study as a whole: In a later analysis, the majority of CMV-associated beta chains seemingly showed HLA restriction. Many donors carried some public TCRs, although rarity characterized most TCR sequences. The authors later found HLA-associated TCR beta chains more clonally expanded than equally common others.

CDR1 and CDR2 (germline): MNHEY, SVGAGI. CDR3 size: 15 residues. J gave up 1 base and V 6 bases, and 8 bases lay outside the gene matches. In this sample, this clone turned up a few times. The antigen is not known. PCR employed 60 Vbeta and 13 Jbeta primers. Clones were sequenced by immunoSEQ multiplex PCR, and TCRdb holds only the in-frame ones, with some missing. The data contain 110,000 to 150,000 clones, around 9.7% of them seen just once; the ten biggest clones take up less than 2%. Material: PBMCs. The V and J genes are TRBV6-5 and TRBJ2-7; 8 bases match TRBD1. The source of this sequence is a man aged 50-60 years in good health and CMV-seronegative. The CDR3 is CASRQTGVESYEQYF. The CDR3, as DNA: TGTGCCAGCAGGCAGACAGGGGTGGAATCCTACGAGCAGTACTTC.